This TCR beta chain was recorded in a study of cytomegalovirus exposure and HLA in healthy donors. Study observations and caveats: From TCR beta sequences, most subjects' HLA-A and HLA-B alleles were reportedly predicted accurately. Among CMV-associated TCR beta chains, most appeared HLA-restricted in a later analysis. Earlier findings revealed that most TCR beta V segments proved productive either about 87% or about 30% of the time.

Researchers ran the PCR with 60 Vbeta and 13 Jbeta primers. This table comes from immunoSEQ multiplex PCR, and its TCRdb copy is limited to in-frame clones, with some not included. The sample gives about 170,000 clones, around three quarters of which show up once; approximately 2% is in the top ten. J gave up 4 bases and V 4 bases, and 2 bases lay outside the gene matches. Germline V CDR1 and CDR2: MNHNS, SASEGT. This CDR3 comprises 15 residues. About this clone itself: Its antigen remains unidentified.

The chain is built from TRBV6-1 and TRBJ2-5, with 14 bases that match TRBD2. Source material: PBMCs. The sequence was obtained from a woman in her 30s in good health and CMV-seropositive. The CDR3 is CASSGLAGGPETQYF. CDR3 in DNA: TGTGCCAGCAGTGGACTAGCGGGGGGGCCAGAGACCCAGTACTTC.